This T cell receptor beta chain came from a study of T-cell memory formation after mild COVID-19. The wider study: Largely, TCR clusters stayed within a single donor. Whole-study findings and limits: CD4+ clones that contracted lay mainly in CM and EM; CD8+ ones lay in EMRA. The appearance of some responding clones in pre-infection memory suggested that cross-reactive memory joined.

Constant-segment primers served in 5'RACE that generated TCR alpha and TCR beta cDNA libraries bearing sample barcodes and UMIs. TCRdb analysed the 5' RACE reads with MiXCR anew, one entry per CDR3 protein. The data contain some 190,000 distinct CDR3 sequences, approximately 16% of them singletons. Trimming removed 8 bases at V and 0 bases at J, with 16 bases between. Germline CDR1 reads SGHRS; CDR2 reads YFSETQ. The CDR3 consists of 15 residues. This clonotype was found a few times. What it binds is unknown. This TCR was recovered from an adult woman who had mild COVID-19 (a few samples of this study predate the infection). Cell type and time point are not known. The gene calls are TRBV5-1 and TRBJ2-3; a weak D match, TRBD1 (6 bases). Sequenced sample: PBMCs or a T cell subset sorted from them (not recorded which). CDR3 bases: TGCGCCAGTTCGCAAGGACAGACAAGCACAGATACGCAGTATTTT. It yields the protein CASSQGQTSTDTQYF.